This T cell receptor beta chain derives from a study of CD8+ T cells in alopecia areata. Treatment specified: oral pan-JAK inhibitor, 5-10 mg twice daily. Sequencing templates came from extracted RNA that was reverse transcribed into cDNA. Assay used: immunoSEQ multiplex PCR; TCRdb lists only in-frame clones, some missing. The repertoire has 110,000 or so clones, 50% to 65% of them found once; the top ten carry roughly 3.5%. There are a few counts of this clone. Germline V CDR1 and CDR2: LNHNV, YYDKDF (reference sequence). The length of the CDR3 is 17 residues. V trimming: 5 bases; J trimming: 4 bases; junction bases outside the gene matches: 9.

The input for sequencing was CD4+ T cells sorted from blood, taken at week 24, from a patient treated with tofacitinib. This rearrangement joins TRBV15 to TRBJ2-3, with 13 bases lining up with TRBD2. The origin of this receptor is a human donor with alopecia areata. CDR3 loop: CATSARLAGGLADTQYF. The CDR3 DNA sequence: TGTGCCACCAGCGCTCGACTAGCGGGGGGCTTGGCAGATACGCAGTATTTT.